This TCR beta chain emerged from a study of vaccination and CD4 T cells after COVID-19. Study-wide background: Convalescent patients gave post-COVID blood a median approximately 100 days post-diagnosis, range 35 to 161.

Scientists ran DNA taken from cultured CD4+ T cells through the Oncomine TCR Beta short-read assay for sequencing. The source of extracted genomic DNA was cultured CD4+ T cells. Using its own MiXCR run on the PCR reads, TCRdb lists one record per CDR3 protein. The sample lists roughly 8,000 distinct CDR3 sequences, roughly 40% seen once, with approximately 19% in the top ten. In this sample, this clonotype turned up a few times. As yet, its antigen is unknown. Overall study findings and caveats: Going from about 22 to 38, median SARS-CoV-2-reactive clonotypes did not rise significantly.

Treatment of the sample: approximately nine-day PBMC culture with coronavirus spike peptide pools or control peptides (ViraFEST assay). One should note that the unexposed donor's CD4+ T cells were collected before the COVID-19 pandemic (2011-2018). After expanding antigen-specific T cells with peptide pools, ViraFEST sequenced their TCRs. The sequence came from a human donor in good health. The sample was CD4+ T cells from blood, cultured in vitro.

The CDR3: CASSQGTGNLNTEAFF. For the CDR3, the DNA is TGTGCCAGCAGTCAAGGGACGGGGAACCTAAACACTGAAGCTTTCTTT. The chain joins TRBV28 to TRBJ1-1; D is possibly TRBD1 (5 bases). Per the germline V gene, CDR1 is MDHEN and CDR2 is SYDVKM. Trimming stripped 5 bases from V and 2 bases from J, with 18 bases between. The length of the CDR3 is 16 residues.